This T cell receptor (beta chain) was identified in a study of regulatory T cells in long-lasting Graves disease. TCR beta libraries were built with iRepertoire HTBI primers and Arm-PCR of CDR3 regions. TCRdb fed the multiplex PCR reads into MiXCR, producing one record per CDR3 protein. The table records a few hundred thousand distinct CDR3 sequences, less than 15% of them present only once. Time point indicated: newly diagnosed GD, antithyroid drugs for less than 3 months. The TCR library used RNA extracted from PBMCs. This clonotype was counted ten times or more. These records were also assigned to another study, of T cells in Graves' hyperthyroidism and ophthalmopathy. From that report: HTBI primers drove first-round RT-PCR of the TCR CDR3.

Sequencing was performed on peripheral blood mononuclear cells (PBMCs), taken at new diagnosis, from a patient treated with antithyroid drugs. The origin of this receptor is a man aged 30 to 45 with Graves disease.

The CDR3 DNA is TGTGCCAGCGGAGCTAGCGGGGCCCAAGAGACCCAGTACTTC. This gives the protein CASGASGAQETQYF. The genes are TRBV2 and TRBJ2-1, with TRBD2 matching over 9 bases. The closer fit of TRBJ2-5 to the DNA end suggests the J call may be wrong. The germline CDR1 and CDR2 sequences are SNHLY and FYNNEI. The CDR3 loop spans 14 amino acids.